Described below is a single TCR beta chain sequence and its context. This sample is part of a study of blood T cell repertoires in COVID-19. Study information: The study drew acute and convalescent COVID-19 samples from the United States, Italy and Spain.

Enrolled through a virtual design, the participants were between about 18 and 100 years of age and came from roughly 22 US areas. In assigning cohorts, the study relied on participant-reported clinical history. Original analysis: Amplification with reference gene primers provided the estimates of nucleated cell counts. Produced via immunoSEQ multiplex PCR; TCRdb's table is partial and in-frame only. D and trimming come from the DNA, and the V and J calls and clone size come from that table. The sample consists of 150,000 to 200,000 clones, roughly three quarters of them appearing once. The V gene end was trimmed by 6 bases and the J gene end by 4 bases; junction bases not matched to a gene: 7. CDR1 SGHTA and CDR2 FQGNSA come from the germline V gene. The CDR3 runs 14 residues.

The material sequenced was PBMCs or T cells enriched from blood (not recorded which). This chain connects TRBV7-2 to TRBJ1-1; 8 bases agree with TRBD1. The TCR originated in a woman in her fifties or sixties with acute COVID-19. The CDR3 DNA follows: TGTGCCAGCAGAAAGGACAGGGTTAGCACTGAAGCTTTCTTT. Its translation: CASRKDRVSTEAFF. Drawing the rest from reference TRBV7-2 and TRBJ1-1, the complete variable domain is GAGVSQSPSNKVTEKGKDVELRCDPISGHTALYWYRQSLGQGLEFLIYFQGNSAPDKSGLPSDRFSAERTGGSVSTLTIQRTQQEDSAVYLCASRKDRVSTEAFFGQGTRLTVV.